This entry lists 18 T cell receptor beta chains sequenced from one sample in a study of response to subunit inactivated influenza vaccine. TCRdb redid the calling of the RT-PCR reads with MiXCR, one entry per CDR3 protein. Of hundreds of thousands of distinct CDR3 sequences detected, about 10% appear once; the ten largest clones hold 10% to 13%. Sample: PBMCs from blood, taken on the day of vaccination. The source is a man aged 50 to 60 who received an inactivated influenza vaccine.

CDR3 DNA: TGTGCCAGCAGTTTGCAGAGATCGAACACTGAAGCTTTCTTT. Translating it yields CASSLQRSNTEAFF. This rearrangement joins TRBV12-3 or TRBV12-4 to TRBJ1-1; D is uncertain. The CDR3 spans 14 residues. V gave up 3 bases and J gave up 1 base, with 9 bases separating them.

This chain connects TRBV20-1 to TRBJ2-1, with 8 bases fitting TRBD2. Germline trimming cut 3 bases from V and 3 bases from J; bases unmatched to any gene: 10. Germline V gene lookup returns CDR1 DFQATT and CDR2 SNEGSKA (reference sequence). The CDR3 contains 16 residues. CDR3 region: CSASSFSGLGYNEQFF. The CDR3 DNA is TGCAGTGCTAGTTCCTTTTCGGGACTAGGCTACAATGAGCAGTTCTTC.

This clonotype was recorded many times. This chain links TRBV5-1 with TRBJ1-2; D is possibly TRBD1 (5 bases). This CDR3 is 14 amino acids long. CDR1 is SGHRS, CDR2 YFSETQ, per germline. Trimming stripped 1 base from V and 2 bases from J, with 9 bases between. Here the CDR3 DNA reads TGCGCCAGCAGCTTGCAGTCAGGGAACTATGGCTACACCTTC. This sequence encodes CASSLQSGNYGYTF.

This clonotype was counted only a few times. V is TRBV12-3 or TRBV12-4 and J is TRBJ2-7; TRBD2 matches 9 bases. The CDR3 loop spans 15 amino acids. J lost 4 bases, V lost 3 bases, and 7 bases had no gene match. CDR3 sequence (DNA): TGTGCCAGCAGTTTTGGAGCGGGAGGATCTTACGAGCAGTACTTC. Translating gives CASSFGAGGSYEQYF.

In this sample, this clonotype turned up a few times. The rearrangement joins TRBV5-1 to TRBJ2-1; 12 nucleotides align to TRBD2. This CDR3 spans 15 amino acids. V trimming: 4 bases; J trimming: 5 bases; junction bases outside the gene matches: 4. The V gene's germline CDR1 is SGHRS and CDR2 YFSETQ. The DNA for the CDR3 is TGCGCCAGCAGCAAAGGACTAGCGGGACACAATGAGCAGTTCTTC. This gives the protein CASSKGLAGHNEQFF.

In its sample, this clonotype was seen once. A much more abundant neighbour one base away suggests this may be a read error. This chain links TRBV3-1 with TRBJ2-7; either TRBD1 or TRBD2 may supply D (7 bases each). The germline V gene encodes CDR1 LGHDT and CDR2 YNNKEL (reference sequence). V shed 5 bases and J shed 4 bases, with 18 bases lying between them. CDR3 size: 15 residues. CDR3 coding DNA: TGTGCCAGCAGCTCAGGGGGGGCTCTATCGTACGAGCAGTACTTC. This gives the protein CASSSGGALSYEQYF.

The chain carries TRBV25-1 and TRBJ2-3; D is possibly TRBD2 (6 bases). CDR1 and CDR2 (germline): MGHDK, SYGVNS. The ends were cut back, 5 bases at V and 3 bases at J, with 15 bases in the middle. This CDR3 is 15 amino acids long. The DNA for the CDR3 is TGTGCCAGCAGTCCTCCCGGGACTGGGACAGATACGCAGTATTTT. Its protein product is CASSPPGTGTDTQYF.

This chain connects TRBV5-4 to TRBJ2-7; D uncertain. Germline values: CDR1 SGHNT, CDR2 YYREEE (reference sequence). Trimming shortened V by 3 bases and J by 3 bases, and 13 bases separated the two germline ends. The CDR3 spans 14 residues. CDR3 residues: CASSYGLLCYEQYF. The CDR3, as DNA: TGTGCCAGCAGCTACGGGCTCCTCTGCTACGAGCAGTACTTC. The full variable domain, its missing parts supplied by reference TRBV5-4 and TRBJ2-7, is ETGVTQSPTHLIKTRGQQVTLRCSSQSGHNTVSWYQQALGQGPQFIFQYYREEENGRGNFPPRFSGLQFPNYSSELNVNALELDDSALYLCASSYGLLCYEQYFGPGTRLTVT.

The chain links TRBV14 to TRBJ2-7; D may correspond to TRBD1 or TRBD2 (5 bases each). The CDR3 totals 14 residues. Germline V gene data show CDR1 as SGHDN and CDR2 as FVKESK. Deletions cut 4 bases from V and 7 bases from J, with 17 bases between. Here the CDR3 DNA reads TGTGCCAGCAGCCGTAGGGACCCCGTCTCGGAGCAGTACTTC. Protein product: CASSRRDPVSEQYF.

The chain carries TRBV18 and TRBJ2-3, with TRBD1 as a possible D gene (6 bases). The V end lost 1 base, the J end lost 1 base, and 12 bases lay between the germline ends. This CDR3 region has 16 residues. Per the germline V gene, CDR1 is KGHSH and CDR2 is LQKENI. The CDR3 here is CASSPQGTTRTDTQYF. CDR3 DNA sequence: TGTGCCAGCTCACCACAAGGGACAACCCGCACAGATACGCAGTATTTT.

This clonotype has a handful of counts. The J gene is TRBJ1-2, the V gene TRBV4-3; no firm D call. V dropped 0 bases and J dropped 8 bases, with 10 bases sitting between them. Per germline, CDR1 LGHNA and CDR2 YSLEER. This CDR3 has 13 residues. For the CDR3, the DNA is TGCGCCAGCAGCCAAGATCGTTTACGCGGCTACACCTTC. As protein: CASSQDRLRGYTF.

This chain links TRBV7-2 with TRBJ2-1; D may be TRBD1 (6 bases). The germline V and J ends were trimmed by 2 bases and 7 bases, with 15 bases remaining between them. The CDR3 covers 15 residues. The germline V gene has CDR1 SGHTA and CDR2 FQGNSA. The CDR3 sequence is CASSLQGQRGNEQFF. CDR3 coding DNA: TGTGCCAGCAGCTTACAGGGGCAACGGGGAAATGAGCAGTTCTTC.

This clonotype occurred many times. The chain combines TRBV11-2 with TRBJ1-6; D gene uncertain. Trimming left V 3 bases short and J 0 bases short, with 3 bases between. Germline assignment: CDR1 SGHAT and CDR2 FQNNGV. This CDR3 contains 14 residues. The CDR3 DNA follows: TGTGCCAGCAGCTTGAGCTCCTATAATTCACCCCTCCACTTT. Protein product: CASSLSSYNSPLHF.

The chain joins TRBV29-1 to TRBJ1-1, with D tentatively TRBD1 (5 bases). This CDR3 has 12 residues. Germline V lookup: CDR1 SQVTM, CDR2 ANQGSEA. With 3 bases removed from V and 5 bases from J, the gap between germline ends came to 10 bases. The DNA of the CDR3 is TGCAGCGTTGAGGGGCGCGGGACTGAAGCTTTCTTT. It encodes CSVEGRGTEAFF. Based on the CDR3 plus reference TRBV29-1 and TRBJ1-1, the full variable domain is SAVISQKPSRDICQRGTSLTIQCQVDSQVTMMFWYRQQPGQSLTLIATANQGSEATYESGFVIDKFPISRPNLTFSTLTVSNMSPEDSSIYLCSVEGRGTEAFFGQGTRLTVV.

V and J are TRBV13 and TRBJ2-1, with 9 bases that match TRBD2. The V gene end was trimmed by 4 bases and the J gene end by 7 bases; junction bases not matched to a gene: 5. The CDR3 spans 14 residues. Germline V gene sequence: CDR1 PRHDT, CDR2 FYEKMQ (reference sequence). The CDR3 is CASSWGLALNEQFF. As DNA, the CDR3 is TGTGCCAGCAGCTGGGGACTAGCTTTGAATGAGCAGTTCTTC. Combining the CDR3 with reference TRBV13 and TRBJ2-1 gives the whole variable domain AAGVIQSPRHLIKEKRETATLKCYPIPRHDTVYWYQQGPGQDPQFLISFYEKMQSDKGSIPDRFSAQQFSDYHSELNMSSLELGDSALYFCASSWGLALNEQFFGPGTRLTVL.

The chain combines TRBV19 with TRBJ2-7, with 8 positions matching TRBD2. The CDR3 loop spans 14 amino acids. Trimming removed 6 bases from V and 2 bases from J; junction bases left unmatched: 6. CDR1 LNHDA and CDR2 SQIVND come from the germline V gene (reference sequence). CDR3 amino acids: CASSPGGVTYEQYF. CDR3 bases: TGTGCCAGTAGCCCCGGGGGGGTGACCTACGAGCAGTACTTC.

A few counts support this clonotype. The J gene is TRBJ2-2, the V gene TRBV4-2; TRBD2 is a possible D gene (5 bases). Germline V gives CDR1 LGHNA, CDR2 YNFKEQ. V shed 0 bases and J shed 6 bases, with 11 bases lying between them. The CDR3 covers 15 residues. CDR3 amino acids: CASSQDRGDAGELFF. The CDR3 DNA follows: TGTGCCAGCAGCCAAGATCGGGGAGACGCCGGGGAGCTGTTTTTT.

V gene TRBV10-3 combines with J gene TRBJ1-1; TRBD1 aligns across 9 bases. CDR1 is ENHRY and CDR2 is SYGVKD in the germline V gene. V shed 7 bases and J 1 base; nucleotides not matched to a gene: 4. The CDR3 has 14 residues. Written as DNA, the CDR3 is TGTGCCATCACCGGGACAGGGAGGAACACTGAAGCTTTCTTT. Residues: CAITGTGRNTEAFF.